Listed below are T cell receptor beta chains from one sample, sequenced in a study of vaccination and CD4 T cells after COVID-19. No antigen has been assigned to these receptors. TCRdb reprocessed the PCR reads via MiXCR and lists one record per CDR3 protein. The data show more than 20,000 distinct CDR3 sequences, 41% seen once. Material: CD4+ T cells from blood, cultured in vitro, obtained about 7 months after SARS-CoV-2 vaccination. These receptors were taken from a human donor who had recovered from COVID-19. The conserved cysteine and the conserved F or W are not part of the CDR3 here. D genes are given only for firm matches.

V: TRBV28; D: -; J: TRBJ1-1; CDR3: ASRSAGPLGNEAF
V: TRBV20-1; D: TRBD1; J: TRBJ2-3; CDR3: SASDRGTDTQY
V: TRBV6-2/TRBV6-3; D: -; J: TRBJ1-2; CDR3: ASSEQGYMTGYT
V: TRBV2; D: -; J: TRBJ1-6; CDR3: AGSVTGDSPLH
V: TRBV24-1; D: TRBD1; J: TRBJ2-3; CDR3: ATSDDTGGPDTQY
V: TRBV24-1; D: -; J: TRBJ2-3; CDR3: AIGEANTDTQY
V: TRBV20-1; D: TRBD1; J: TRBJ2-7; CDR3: SARVGQGAREQY
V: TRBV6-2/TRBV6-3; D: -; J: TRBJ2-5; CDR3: ASKETTQETQY
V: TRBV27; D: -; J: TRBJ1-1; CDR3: ASSRTALRGAEAF
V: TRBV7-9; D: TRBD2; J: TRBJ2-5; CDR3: ASSTTSGQETQY
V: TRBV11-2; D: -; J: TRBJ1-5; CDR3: ASSLDGGRAQPQH
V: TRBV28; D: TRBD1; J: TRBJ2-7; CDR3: ASSFPTQGQQRNYYEQY
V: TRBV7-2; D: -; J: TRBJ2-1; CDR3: ASSLGVGSYNEQF
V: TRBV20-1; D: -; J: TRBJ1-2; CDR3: SASRTNYGYT
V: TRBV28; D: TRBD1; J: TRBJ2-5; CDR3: ASSSSGTGTKETQY
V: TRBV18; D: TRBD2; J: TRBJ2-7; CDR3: ASSRSGRGLSEQY
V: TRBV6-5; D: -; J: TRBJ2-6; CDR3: ASSYSVDGTARLDSGANVLT
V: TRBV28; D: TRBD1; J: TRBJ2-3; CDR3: ASSRATGGTDTQY
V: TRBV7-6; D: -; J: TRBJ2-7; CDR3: ASSLGDGSSYEQY
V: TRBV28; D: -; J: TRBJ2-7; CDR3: ASRKKYEQY